This T cell receptor (beta chain) derives from a study of CD8+CD57+ T cells in acquired aplastic anemia. CD8+CD57+ cell expansion, shown by flow cytometry, had occurred in the patients selected for sequencing. Profiling of TCR beta VDJ combinations and CDR3 sequences used genomic DNA as template. TCRdb processed the reads anew with MiXCR; each CDR3 protein has one entry. The table shows some 150,000 distinct CDR3 sequences, with over 70% occurring only once. The CDR3 is 12 residues long. CDR1 and CDR2 (germline): SGHDN, FVKESK. Between the trimmed V and J ends, which lost 4 bases and 3 bases, there was a span of 4 bases.

The chain uses TRBV14 and TRBJ1-3; no reliable D call. This receptor was taken from a human donor with aplastic anemia. Sample: sorted CD4+, CD8+, or CD8+CD57+ T cells (not recorded which) from PBMCs. The CDR3 is CASSLRGNTIYF. For the CDR3, the DNA is TGTGCCAGCAGCCTACGTGGAAACACCATATATTTT.